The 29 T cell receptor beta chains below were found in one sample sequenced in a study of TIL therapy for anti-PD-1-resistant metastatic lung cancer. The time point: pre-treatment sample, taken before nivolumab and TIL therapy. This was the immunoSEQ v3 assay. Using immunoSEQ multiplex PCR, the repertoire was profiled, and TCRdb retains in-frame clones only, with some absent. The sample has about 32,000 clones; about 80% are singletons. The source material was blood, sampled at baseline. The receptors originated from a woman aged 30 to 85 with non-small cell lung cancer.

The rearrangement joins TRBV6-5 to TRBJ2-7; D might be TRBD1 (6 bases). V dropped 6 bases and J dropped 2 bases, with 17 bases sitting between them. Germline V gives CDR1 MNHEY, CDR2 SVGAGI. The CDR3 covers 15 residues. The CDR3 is CASRYGAGDAYEQYF. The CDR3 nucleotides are TGTGCCAGCAGATACGGCGCAGGGGATGCCTACGAGCAGTACTTC.

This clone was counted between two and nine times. The CDR3 sequence is CASSFARGSYNEQFF. Here the CDR3 DNA reads TGTGCCAGCAGTTTTGCCAGGGGCTCCTACAATGAGCAGTTCTTC. This chain links TRBV27 with TRBJ2-1; maybe TRBD1 (6 bases). The CDR3 contains 15 residues. Germline V gene sequence: CDR1 MNHEY, CDR2 SMNVEV (reference sequence). V lost 3 bases to trimming and J lost 0 bases, with 9 bases between them.

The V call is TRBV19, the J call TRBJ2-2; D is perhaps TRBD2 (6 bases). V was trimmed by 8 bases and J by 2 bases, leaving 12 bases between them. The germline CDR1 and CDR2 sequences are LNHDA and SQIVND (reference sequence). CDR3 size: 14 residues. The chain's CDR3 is CASLGGINTGELFF. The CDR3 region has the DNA TGTGCCAGTCTTGGGGGGATTAACACCGGGGAGCTGTTTTTT.

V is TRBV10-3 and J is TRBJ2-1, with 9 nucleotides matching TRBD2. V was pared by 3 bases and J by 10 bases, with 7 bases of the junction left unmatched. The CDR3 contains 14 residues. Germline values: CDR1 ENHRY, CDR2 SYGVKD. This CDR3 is CAISDSSGAREQFF. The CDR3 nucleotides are TGTGCCATCAGTGATTCTAGCGGGGCCCGGGAGCAGTTCTTC.

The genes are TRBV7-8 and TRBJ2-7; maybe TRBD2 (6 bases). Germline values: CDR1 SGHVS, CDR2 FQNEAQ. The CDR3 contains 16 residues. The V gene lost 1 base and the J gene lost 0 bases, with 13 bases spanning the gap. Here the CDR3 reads CASSLGGGSISYEQYF. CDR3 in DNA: TGTGCCAGCAGCTTAGGGGGAGGCTCAATCTCCTACGAGCAGTACTTC.

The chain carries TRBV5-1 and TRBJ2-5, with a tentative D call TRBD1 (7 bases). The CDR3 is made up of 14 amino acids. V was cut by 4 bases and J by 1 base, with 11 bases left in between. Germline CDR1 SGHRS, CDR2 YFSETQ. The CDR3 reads CASSGGGIQETQYF. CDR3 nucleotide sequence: TGCGCCAGCAGCGGAGGGGGCATCCAAGAGACCCAGTACTTC.

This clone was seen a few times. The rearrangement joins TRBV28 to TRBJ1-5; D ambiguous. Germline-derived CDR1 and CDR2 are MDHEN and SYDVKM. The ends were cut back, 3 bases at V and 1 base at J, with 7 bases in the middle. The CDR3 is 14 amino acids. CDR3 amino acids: CASSLGVSNQPQHF. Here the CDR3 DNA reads TGTGCCAGCAGTTTGGGAGTAAGCAATCAGCCCCAGCATTTT.

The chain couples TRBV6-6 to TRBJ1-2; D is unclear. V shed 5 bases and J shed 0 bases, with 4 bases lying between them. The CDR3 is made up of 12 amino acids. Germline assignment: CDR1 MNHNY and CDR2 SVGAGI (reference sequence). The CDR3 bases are TGTGCCAGCAGTACAGCTAACTATGGCTACACCTTC. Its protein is CASSTANYGYTF.

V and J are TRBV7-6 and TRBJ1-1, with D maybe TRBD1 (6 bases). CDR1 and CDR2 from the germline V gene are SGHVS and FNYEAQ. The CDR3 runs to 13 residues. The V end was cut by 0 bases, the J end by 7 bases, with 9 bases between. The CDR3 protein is CASSLARGGEAFF. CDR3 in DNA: TGTGCCAGCAGCTTAGCCAGGGGCGGTGAAGCTTTCTTT.

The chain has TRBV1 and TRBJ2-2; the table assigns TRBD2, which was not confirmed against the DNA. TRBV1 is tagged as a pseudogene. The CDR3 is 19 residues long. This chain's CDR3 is CTSSRRIRGRMANTGELFF. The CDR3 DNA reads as TGCACCAGCAGCCGTCGTATTCGAGGGAGAATGGCGAACACCGGGGAGCTGTTTTTT.

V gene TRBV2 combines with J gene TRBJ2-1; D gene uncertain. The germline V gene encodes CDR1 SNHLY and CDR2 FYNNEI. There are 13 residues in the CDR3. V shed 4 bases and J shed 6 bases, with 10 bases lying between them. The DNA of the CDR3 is TGTGCCAGCAGTGGATCAATAGGCAATGAGCAGTTCTTC. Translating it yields CASSGSIGNEQFF.

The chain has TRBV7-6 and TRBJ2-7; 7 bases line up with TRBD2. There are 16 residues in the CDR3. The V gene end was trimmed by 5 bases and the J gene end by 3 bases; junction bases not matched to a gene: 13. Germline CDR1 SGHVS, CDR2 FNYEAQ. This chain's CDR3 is CASSPAASVAGYEQYF. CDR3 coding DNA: TGTGCCAGCAGCCCCGCGGCGAGCGTAGCGGGCTACGAGCAGTACTTC.

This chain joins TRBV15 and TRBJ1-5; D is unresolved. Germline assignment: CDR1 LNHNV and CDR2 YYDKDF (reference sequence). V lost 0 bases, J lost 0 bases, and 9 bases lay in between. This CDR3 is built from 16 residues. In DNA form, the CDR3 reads TGTGCCACCAGCAGAGATTCCAGAGTTAGCAATCAGCCCCAGCATTTT. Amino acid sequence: CATSRDSRVSNQPQHF.

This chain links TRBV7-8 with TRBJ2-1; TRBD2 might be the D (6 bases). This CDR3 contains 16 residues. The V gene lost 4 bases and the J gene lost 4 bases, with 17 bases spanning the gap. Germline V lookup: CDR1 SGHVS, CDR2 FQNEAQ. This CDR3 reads CASSSVRIGTYNEQFF. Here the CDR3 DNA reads TGTGCCAGCAGCTCAGTTCGGATCGGGACTTACAATGAGCAGTTCTTC. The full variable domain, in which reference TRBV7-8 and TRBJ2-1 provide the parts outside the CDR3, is GAGVSQSPRYKVAKRGQDVALRCDPISGHVSLFWYQQALGQGPEFLTYFQNEAQLDKSGLPSDRFFAERPEGSVSTLKIQRTQQEDSAVYLCASSSVRIGTYNEQFFGPGTRLTVL.

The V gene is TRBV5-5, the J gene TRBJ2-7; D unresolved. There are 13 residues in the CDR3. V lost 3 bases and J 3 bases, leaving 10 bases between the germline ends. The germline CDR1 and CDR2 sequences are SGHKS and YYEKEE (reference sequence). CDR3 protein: CASSSLVGYEQYF. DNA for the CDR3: TGTGCCAGCAGCTCCCTGGTCGGCTACGAGCAGTACTTC.

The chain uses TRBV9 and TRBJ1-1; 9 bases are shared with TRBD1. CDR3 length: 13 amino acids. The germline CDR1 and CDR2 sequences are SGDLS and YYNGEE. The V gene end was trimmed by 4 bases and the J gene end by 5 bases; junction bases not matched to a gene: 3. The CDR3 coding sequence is TGTGCCAGCAGCCCAGGGACAGGGACTGAAGCTTTCTTT. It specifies CASSPGTGTEAFF.

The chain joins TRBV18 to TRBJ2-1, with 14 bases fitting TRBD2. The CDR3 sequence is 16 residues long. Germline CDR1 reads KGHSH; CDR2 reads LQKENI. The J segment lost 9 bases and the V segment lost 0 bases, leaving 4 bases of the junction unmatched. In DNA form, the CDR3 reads TGTGCCAGCTCACCACCGGGACTAGCGGGAGTGAGTGAGCAGTTCTTC. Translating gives CASSPPGLAGVSEQFF.

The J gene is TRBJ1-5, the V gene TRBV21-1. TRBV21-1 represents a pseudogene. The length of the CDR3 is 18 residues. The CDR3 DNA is TGTGCCAGCAGCGCTCTCTCGACGACGGCTGCTAGCAATCAGCCCCAGCATTTT. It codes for CASSALSTTAASNQPQHF.

In nucleotides, the CDR3 is TGTGCCTGGGGTGCGACGGGGACCCAGTACTTC. This encodes CAWGATGTQYF. J is TRBJ2-5 and V is TRBV30; no clear D. Trimming pared 5 bases from V and 7 bases from J, leaving 11 bases between. CDR1 and CDR2 from the germline V gene are GTSNPN and SVGIG (reference sequence). The CDR3 extends over 11 amino acids.

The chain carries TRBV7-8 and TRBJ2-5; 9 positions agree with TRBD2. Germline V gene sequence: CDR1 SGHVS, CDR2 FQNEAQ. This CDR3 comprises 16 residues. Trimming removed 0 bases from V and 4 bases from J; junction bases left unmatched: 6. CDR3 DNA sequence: TGTGCCAGCAGCTTAGCTGGCGGGAGGGGTGGAGAGACCCAGTACTTC. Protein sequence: CASSLAGGRGGETQYF.

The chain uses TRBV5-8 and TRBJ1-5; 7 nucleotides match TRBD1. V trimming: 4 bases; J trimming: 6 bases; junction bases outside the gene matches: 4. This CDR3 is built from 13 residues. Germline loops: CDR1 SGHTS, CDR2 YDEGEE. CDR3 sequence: CASSRQGIQPQHF. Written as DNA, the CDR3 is TGTGCCAGCAGCCGACAGGGTATTCAGCCCCAGCATTTT.

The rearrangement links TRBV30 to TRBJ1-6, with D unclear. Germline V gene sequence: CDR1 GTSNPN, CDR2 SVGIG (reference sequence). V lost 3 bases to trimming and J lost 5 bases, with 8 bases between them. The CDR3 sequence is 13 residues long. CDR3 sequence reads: CAWSEMNNSPLHF. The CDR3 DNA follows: TGTGCCTGGAGCGAGATGAATAATTCACCCCTCCACTTT. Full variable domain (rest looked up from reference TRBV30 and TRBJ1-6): SQTIHQWPATLVQPVGSPLSLECTVEGTSNPNLYWYRQAAGRGLQLLFYSVGIGQISSEVPQNLSASRPQDRQFILSSKKLLLSDSGFYLCAWSEMNNSPLHFGNGTRLTVT.

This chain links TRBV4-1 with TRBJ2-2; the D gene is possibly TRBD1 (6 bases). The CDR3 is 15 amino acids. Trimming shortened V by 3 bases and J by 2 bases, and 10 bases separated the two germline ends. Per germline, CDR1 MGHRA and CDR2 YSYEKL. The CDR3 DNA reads TGCGCCAGCAGCCAGACACAGGGTAACACCGGGGAGCTGTTTTTT. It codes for CASSQTQGNTGELFF.

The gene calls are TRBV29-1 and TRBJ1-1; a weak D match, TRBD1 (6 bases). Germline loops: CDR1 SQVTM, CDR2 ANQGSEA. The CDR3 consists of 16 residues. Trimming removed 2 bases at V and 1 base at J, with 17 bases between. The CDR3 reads CSVERGGFTPNTEAFF. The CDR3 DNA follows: TGCAGCGTTGAAAGAGGGGGGTTTACCCCGAACACTGAAGCTTTCTTT. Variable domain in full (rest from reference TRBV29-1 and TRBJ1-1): SAVISQKPSRDICQRGTSLTIQCQVDSQVTMMFWYRQQPGQSLTLIATANQGSEATYESGFVIDKFPISRPNLTFSTLTVSNMSPEDSSIYLCSVERGGFTPNTEAFFGQGTRLTVV.

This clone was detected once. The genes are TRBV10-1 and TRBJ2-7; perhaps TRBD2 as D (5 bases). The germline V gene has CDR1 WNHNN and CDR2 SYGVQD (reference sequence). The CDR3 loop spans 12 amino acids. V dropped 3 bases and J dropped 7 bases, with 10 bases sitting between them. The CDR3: CASSDSPGEQYF. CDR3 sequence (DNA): TGCGCCAGCAGTGACAGCCCGGGAGAGCAGTACTTC.

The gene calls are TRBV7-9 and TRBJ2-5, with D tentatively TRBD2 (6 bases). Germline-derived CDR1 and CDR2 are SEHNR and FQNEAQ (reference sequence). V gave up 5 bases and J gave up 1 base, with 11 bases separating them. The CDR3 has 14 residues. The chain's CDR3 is CASSEDYPQETQYF. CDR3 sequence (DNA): TGTGCCAGCAGCGAGGACTACCCCCAAGAGACCCAGTACTTC.

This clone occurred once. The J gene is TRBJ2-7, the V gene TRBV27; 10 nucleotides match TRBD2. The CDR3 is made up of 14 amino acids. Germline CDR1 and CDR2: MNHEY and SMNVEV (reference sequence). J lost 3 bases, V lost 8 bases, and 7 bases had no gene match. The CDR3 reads CASGALAGVYEQYF. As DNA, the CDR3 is TGTGCCAGCGGGGCCCTAGCGGGAGTCTACGAGCAGTACTTC.

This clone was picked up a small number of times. This CDR3 is CASSFLAGAAYEQYF. The CDR3 bases are TGTGCCAGCAGTTTCCTAGCGGGAGCAGCCTACGAGCAGTACTTC. The chain combines TRBV28 with TRBJ2-7; 10 nucleotides agree with TRBD2. The CDR3 totals 15 residues. Trimming took 3 bases from V and 2 from J; bases not matched to a gene: 4. CDR1 is MDHEN, CDR2 SYDVKM, per germline.

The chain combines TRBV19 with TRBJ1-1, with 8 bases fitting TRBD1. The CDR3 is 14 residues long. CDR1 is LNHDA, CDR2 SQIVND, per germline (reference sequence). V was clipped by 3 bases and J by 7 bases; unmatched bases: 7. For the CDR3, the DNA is TGTGCCAGTAGTATCGACAGGGGCGGGCTTGAAGCTTTCTTT. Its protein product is CASSIDRGGLEAFF.